This record looks at one T cell receptor beta chain sequence and its context. The authors reverse transcribed about 0.5 to 1 ug RNA with random hexamers. immunoSEQ multiplex PCR amplified TCR beta CDR3 across 54 Vbeta, 13 Jbeta. From the immunoSEQ multiplex PCR reads, TCRdb called clonotypes with MiXCR, one entry per CDR3 protein. The sample records approximately 180,000 distinct CDR3 sequences, roughly 94% being singletons. The sample comes from a study of CD8 T cells in Susac syndrome. Study-level background: When blood was drawn, patients with Susac syndrome were on intravenous immunoglobulin alone, on corticosteroids, or therapy-naive.

Per the germline V gene, CDR1 is MGHDK and CDR2 is SYGVNS. V shed 1 base and J shed 3 bases, with 13 bases lying between them. This CDR3 has 15 residues. V is TRBV25-1 and J is TRBJ2-7; D may be TRBD1 (6 bases). The sequenced material came from CD4+ T cells from PBMCs. This receptor was taken from a human donor with Susac syndrome. The CDR3 DNA reads as TGTGCCAGCAGTGAATCAGGGGTACCCTTCTACGAGCAGTACTTC. It translates to CASSESGVPFYEQYF.